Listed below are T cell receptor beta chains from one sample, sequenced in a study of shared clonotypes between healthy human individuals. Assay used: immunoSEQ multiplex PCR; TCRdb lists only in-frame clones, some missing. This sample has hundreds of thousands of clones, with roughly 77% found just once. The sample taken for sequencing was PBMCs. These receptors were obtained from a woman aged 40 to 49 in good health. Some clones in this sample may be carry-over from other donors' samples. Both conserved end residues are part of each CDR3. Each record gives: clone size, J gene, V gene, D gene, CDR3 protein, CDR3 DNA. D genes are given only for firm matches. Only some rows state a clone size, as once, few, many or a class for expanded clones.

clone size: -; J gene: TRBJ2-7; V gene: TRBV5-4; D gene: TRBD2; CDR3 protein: CASSLAWGGALNEQYF; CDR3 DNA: TGTGCCAGCAGCTTGGCTTGGGGGGGTGCTCTGAACGAGCAGTACTTC
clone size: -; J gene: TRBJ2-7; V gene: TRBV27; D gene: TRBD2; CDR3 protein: CASSLSPGLATYEQYF; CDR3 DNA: TGTGCCAGCAGTTTATCTCCCGGACTAGCAACCTACGAGCAGTACTTC
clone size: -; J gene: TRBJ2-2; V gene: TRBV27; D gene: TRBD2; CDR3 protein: CASSLWGLSGLAENTGELFF; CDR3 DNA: TGTGCCAGCAGTTTATGGGGCTTATCCGGCCTAGCGGAGAACACCGGGGAGCTGTTTTTT
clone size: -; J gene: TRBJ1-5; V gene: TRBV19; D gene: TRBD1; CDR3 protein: CASTTGEGQPQHF; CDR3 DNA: TGTGCCAGCACTACAGGGGAAGGTCAGCCCCAGCATTTT
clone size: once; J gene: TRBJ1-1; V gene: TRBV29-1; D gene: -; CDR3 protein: CSIVLTRGGIEAFF; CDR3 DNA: TGCAGCATTGTCCTAACCCGGGGTGGGATTGAGGCTTTCTTT
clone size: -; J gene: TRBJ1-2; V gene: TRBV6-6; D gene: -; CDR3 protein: CASRPSGSLDGYTF; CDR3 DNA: TGTGCCAGCAGACCTTCGGGGAGTCTTGATGGCTACACCTTC
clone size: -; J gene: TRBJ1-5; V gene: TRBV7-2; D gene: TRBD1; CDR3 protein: CASSGRDSSNQPQHF; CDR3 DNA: TGTGCCAGCAGCGGAAGGGACAGCAGCAATCAGCCCCAGCATTTT
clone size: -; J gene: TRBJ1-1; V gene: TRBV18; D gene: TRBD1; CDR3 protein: CASSPAMDRANTEAFF; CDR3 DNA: TGTGCCAGCTCACCAGCTATGGACAGGGCGAACACTGAAGCTTTCTTT
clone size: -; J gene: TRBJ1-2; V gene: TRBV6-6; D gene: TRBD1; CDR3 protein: CASSYRTGSNYGYTF; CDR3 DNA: TGTGCCAGCAGTTACCGGACAGGATCTAACTATGGCTACACCTTC
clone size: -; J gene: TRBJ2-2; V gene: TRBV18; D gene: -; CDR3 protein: CASSPEQVYTGELFF; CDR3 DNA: TGTGCCAGCTCACCCGAGCAAGTATACACCGGGGAGCTGTTTTTT
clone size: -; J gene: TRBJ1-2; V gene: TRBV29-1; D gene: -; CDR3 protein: CSSNSGASDYGYTF; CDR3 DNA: TGCAGCAGCAACTCGGGGGCATCGGACTATGGCTACACCTTC
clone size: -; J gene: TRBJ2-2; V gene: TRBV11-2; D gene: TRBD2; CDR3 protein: CASSYSGLAGVSAGELFF; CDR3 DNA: TGTGCCAGCAGCTATTCGGGACTAGCGGGAGTATCGGCCGGGGAGCTGTTTTTT
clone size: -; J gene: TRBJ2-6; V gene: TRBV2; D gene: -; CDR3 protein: CASRRVSGANVLTF; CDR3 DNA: TGTGCCAGCAGGCGAGTCTCTGGGGCCAACGTCCTGACTTTC
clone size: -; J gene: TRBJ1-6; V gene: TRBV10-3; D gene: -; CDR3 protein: CATKGGPPNPTNSPLHF; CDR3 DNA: TGTGCCACCAAAGGGGGACCTCCAAACCCAACCAATTCACCCCTCCACTTT
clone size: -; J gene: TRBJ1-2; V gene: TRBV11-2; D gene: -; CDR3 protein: CASSFQDYGYTF; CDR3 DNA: TGTGCCAGCAGCTTTCAGGACTATGGCTACACCTTC
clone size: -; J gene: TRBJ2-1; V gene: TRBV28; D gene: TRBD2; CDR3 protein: CASSLPRGGRAYNEQFF; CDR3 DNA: TGTGCCAGCAGTTTACCTCGGGGCGGGAGAGCCTACAATGAGCAGTTCTTC
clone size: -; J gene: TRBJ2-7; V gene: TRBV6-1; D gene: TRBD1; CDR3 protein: CASSWDRGYEQYF; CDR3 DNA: TGTGCCAGCAGTTGGGACAGGGGCTACGAGCAGTACTTC
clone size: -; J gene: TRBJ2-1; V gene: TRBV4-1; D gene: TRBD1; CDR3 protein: CASSRQGFNEQFF; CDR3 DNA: TGCGCCAGTTCCCGACAGGGGTTCAATGAGCAGTTCTTC
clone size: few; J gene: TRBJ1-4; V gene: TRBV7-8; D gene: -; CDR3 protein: CASSSRDPATNEKLFF; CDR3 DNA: TGTGCCAGCAGCTCTCGGGACCCTGCAACTAATGAAAAACTGTTTTTT
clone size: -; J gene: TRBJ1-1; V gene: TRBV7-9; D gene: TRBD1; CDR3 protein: CASSLTSGTGNTEAFF; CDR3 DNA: TGTGCCAGCAGCTTAACATCCGGGACAGGGAACACTGAAGCTTTCTTT
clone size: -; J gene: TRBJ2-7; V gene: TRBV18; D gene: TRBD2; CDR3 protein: CASSPRTSSYEQYF; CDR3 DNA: TGTGCCAGCTCACCAAGGACTAGCAGCTACGAGCAGTACTTC
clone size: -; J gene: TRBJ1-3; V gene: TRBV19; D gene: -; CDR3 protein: CASRRTVSGNTIYF; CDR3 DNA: TGTGCCAGTAGGAGGACAGTCTCTGGAAACACCATATATTTT
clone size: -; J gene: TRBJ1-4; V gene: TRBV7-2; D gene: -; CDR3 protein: CASSLGTAAGNMVIGKLFF; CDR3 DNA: TGTGCCAGCAGCTTAGGTACCGCAGCGGGAAACATGGTGATAGGAAAACTGTTTTTT
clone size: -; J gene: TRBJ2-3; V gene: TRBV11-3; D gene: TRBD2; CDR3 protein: CASSPRTSGSTDTQYF; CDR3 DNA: TGTGCCAGCAGCCCTCGGACTAGCGGGAGCACAGATACGCAGTATTTT
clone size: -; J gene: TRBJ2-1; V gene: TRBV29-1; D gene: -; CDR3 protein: CSVEVVSRWFF; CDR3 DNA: TGCAGCGTTGAAGTGGTGTCCAGGTGGTTCTTC
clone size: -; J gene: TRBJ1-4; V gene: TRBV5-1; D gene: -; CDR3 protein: CASSRDTLNEKLFF; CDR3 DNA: TGCGCCAGCAGCCGGGACACCCTTAATGAAAAACTGTTTTTT
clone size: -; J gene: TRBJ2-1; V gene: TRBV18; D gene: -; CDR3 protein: CASSPERISNEQFF; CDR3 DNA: TGTGCCAGCTCACCTGAAAGGATTTCCAATGAGCAGTTCTTC
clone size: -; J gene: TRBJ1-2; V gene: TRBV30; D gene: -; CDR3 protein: CAWRRFHGYTF; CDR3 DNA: TGTGCCTGGAGAAGGTTTCATGGCTACACCTTC
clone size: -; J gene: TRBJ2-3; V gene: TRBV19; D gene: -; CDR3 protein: CASSIGAATDTQYF; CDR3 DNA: TGTGCCAGTAGTATAGGAGCCGCCACAGATACGCAGTATTTT
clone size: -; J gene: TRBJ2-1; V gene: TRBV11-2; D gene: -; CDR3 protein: CASSLIGGNNEQFF; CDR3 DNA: TGTGCCAGCAGCTTAATTGGGGGAAACAATGAGCAGTTCTTC
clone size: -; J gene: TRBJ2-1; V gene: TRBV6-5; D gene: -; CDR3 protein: CASSYVGVSYNEQFF; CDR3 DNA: TGTGCCAGCAGTTACGTGGGGGTATCCTACAATGAGCAGTTCTTC
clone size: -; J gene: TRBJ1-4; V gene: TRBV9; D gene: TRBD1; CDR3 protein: CASSVVGTGGVGEKLFF; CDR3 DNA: TGTGCCAGCAGCGTAGTTGGAACAGGGGGCGTGGGTGAAAAACTGTTTTTT
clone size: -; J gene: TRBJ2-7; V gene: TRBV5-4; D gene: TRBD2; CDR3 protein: CASRRGSRPYEQYF; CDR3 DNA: TGTGCCAGCAGGCGGGGGAGTAGGCCCTACGAGCAGTACTTC
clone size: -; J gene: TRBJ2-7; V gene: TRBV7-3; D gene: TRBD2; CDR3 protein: CASSLIAGGGYEQYF; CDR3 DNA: TGTGCCAGCAGCTTAATTGCGGGAGGAGGCTACGAGCAGTACTTC
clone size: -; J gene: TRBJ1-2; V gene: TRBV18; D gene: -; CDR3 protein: CASSPRAESYGYTF; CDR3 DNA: TGTGCCAGCTCACCAAGGGCAGAGAGCTATGGCTACACCTTC
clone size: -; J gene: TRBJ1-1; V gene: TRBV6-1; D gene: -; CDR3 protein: CASSPDESGGTEAFF; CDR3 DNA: TGTGCCAGCAGTCCGGACGAAAGCGGGGGCACTGAAGCTTTCTTT
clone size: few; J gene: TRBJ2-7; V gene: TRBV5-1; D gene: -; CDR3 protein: CASSFADRSYEQYF; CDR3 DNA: TGCGCCAGCAGCTTCGCAGACCGCTCCTACGAGCAGTACTTC